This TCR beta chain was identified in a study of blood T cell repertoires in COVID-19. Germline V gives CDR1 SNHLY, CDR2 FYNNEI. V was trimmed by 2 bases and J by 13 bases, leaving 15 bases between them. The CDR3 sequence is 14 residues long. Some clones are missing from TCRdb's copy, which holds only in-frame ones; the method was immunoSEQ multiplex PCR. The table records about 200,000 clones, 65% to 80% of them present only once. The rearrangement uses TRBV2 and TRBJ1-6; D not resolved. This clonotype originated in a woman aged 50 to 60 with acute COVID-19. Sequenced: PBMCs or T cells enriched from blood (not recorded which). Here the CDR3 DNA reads TGTGCCAGCAGTGAACTAGCCAGCGGTTCGCCCCTCCACTTT. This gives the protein CASSELASGSPLHF.